The text below deals with one T cell receptor (beta chain). Its matching antigen is unknown. This sample was taken from a study of PD-L1 blockade in urothelial cancer. Study-level information: Each participant's history included 0 to 3 prior chemotherapy regimens. Per blood sample, T cells had a median of around 140,000. Broader study findings: TCR clonality was measured in pretreatment peripheral blood. Clonality below the median predicted better survival.

A total of 1 to 8 samples per patient were collected pretreatment and on-treatment. The method was immunoSEQ multiplex PCR; TCRdb's version includes in-frame clones alone and lacks a portion of them. The top ten clones hold about 2.6% of a sample with about 100,000 clones, under 85% of them seen once. V lost 0 bases, J lost 5 bases, and 24 bases lay in between. Per germline, CDR1 SGHRS and CDR2 YFSETQ. The length of the CDR3 is 19 residues. The material was PBMCs, obtained around atezolizumab (anti-PD-L1) treatment. This TCR derives from a man aged 45-65 years with urothelial cancer. This rearrangement joins TRBV5-1 to TRBJ2-1, with D perhaps TRBD2 (5 bases). CDR3 amino acids: CASSLGVRGFSYSDNEQFF. CDR3 bases: TGCGCCAGCAGCTTGGGGGTGAGAGGGTTTTCGTATTCGGACAATGAGCAGTTCTTC.